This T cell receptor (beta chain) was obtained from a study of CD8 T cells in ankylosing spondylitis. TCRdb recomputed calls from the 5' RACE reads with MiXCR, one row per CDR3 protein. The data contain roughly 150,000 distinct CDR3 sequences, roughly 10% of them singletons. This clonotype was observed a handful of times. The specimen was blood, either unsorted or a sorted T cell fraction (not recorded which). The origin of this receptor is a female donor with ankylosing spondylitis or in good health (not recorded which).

CDR3 DNA: TGTGCCGCGGGACTAGAGGGTTTGTCCGGGGAGCTGTTTTTT. As protein: CAAGLEGLSGELFF. The chain has TRBV3-1 and TRBJ2-2, with 8 bases aligning to TRBD2. From germline, CDR1 is LGHDT and CDR2 YNNKEL (reference sequence). V gave up 11 bases and J gave up 6 bases; unmatched junction bases: 11. The CDR3 consists of 14 residues.